This entry is about one T cell receptor beta chain. As yet, its antigen is unknown. This record comes from a study of cytomegalovirus exposure and HLA in healthy donors. Study observations and caveats: It was shown in a later analysis that HLA-associated TCR beta chains were more clonally expanded than other, equally common chains. Among the sequence variants, a highly shared cluster was likely an artifact of sequencing.

The CDR3 is made up of 11 amino acids. Germline V lookup: CDR1 MGHDK, CDR2 SYGVNS. Trimming cost V 11 bases and J 5 bases, with 12 bases left between them. It was with 60 Vbeta and 13 Jbeta primers that the PCR ran. Here immunoSEQ multiplex PCR was the method, and the copy in TCRdb shows in-frame clones only, minus some. The data hold some 35,000 clones, with more than 60% observed a single time. The clonotype was recovered from a man aged 30 to 45 in good health and CMV-seronegative. This chain links TRBV25-1 with TRBJ1-2; maybe TRBD1 (5 bases). The material sequenced was PBMCs. The CDR3 spells CAAGGGYGYTF. The CDR3, as DNA: TGTGCCGCCGGGGGGGGGTATGGCTACACCTTC.